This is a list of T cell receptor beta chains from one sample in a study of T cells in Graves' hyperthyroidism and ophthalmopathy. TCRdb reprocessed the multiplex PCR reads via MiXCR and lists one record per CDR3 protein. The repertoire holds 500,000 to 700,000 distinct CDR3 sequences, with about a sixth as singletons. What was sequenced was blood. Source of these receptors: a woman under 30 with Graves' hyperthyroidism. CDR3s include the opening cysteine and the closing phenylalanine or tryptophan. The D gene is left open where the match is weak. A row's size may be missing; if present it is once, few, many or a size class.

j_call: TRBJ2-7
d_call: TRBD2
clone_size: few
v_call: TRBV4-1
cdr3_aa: CASSQGGRGGWSYEQYF
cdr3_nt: TGCGCCAGCAGCCAAGGCGGGCGGGGAGGGTGGTCCTACGAGCAGTACTTC

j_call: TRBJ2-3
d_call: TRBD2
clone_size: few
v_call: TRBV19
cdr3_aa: CASTRTRAPTDTQYF
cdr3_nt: TGTGCCAGTACTCGGACTAGAGCGCCCACAGATACGCAGTATTTT

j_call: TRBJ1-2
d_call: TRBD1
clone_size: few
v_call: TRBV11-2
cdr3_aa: CASSLDRDRGFYGYTF
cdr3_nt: TGTGCCAGCAGCTTAGATCGGGACAGGGGATTCTATGGCTACACCTTC

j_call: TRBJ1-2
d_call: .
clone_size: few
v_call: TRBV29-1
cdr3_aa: CSVDKGGLGGYTF
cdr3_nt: TGCAGCGTTGATAAGGGGGGACTCGGAGGCTACACCTTC

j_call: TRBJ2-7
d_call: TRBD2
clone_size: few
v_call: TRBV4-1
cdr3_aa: CASSQGGNWREAPYEQYF
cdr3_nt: TGCGCCAGCAGCCAAGGAGGAAATTGGCGGGAGGCCCCCTACGAGCAGTACTTC

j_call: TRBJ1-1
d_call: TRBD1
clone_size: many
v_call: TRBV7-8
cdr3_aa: CASSLTGWGNTEAFF
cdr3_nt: TGTGCCAGCAGCCTGACAGGGTGGGGGAACACTGAAGCTTTCTTT

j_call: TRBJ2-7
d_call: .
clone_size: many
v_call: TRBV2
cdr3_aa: CASRYSTRTYEQYF
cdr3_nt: TGTGCCAGCAGGTACAGTACCCGCACCTACGAGCAGTACTTC

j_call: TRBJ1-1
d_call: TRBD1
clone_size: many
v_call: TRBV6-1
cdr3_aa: CASSKDRVSTEAFF
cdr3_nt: TGTGCCAGCAGCAAGGACAGGGTAAGCACTGAAGCTTTCTTT

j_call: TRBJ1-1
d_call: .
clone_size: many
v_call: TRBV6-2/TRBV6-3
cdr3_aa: CASSLFVRHNYTEAFF
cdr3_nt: TGTGCCAGCAGTTTATTCGTGAGACACAATTACACTGAAGCTTTCTTT

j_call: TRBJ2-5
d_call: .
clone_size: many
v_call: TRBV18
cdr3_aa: CASSPSVETQYF
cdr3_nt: TGTGCCAGCTCACCGTCTGTAGAGACCCAGTACTTC

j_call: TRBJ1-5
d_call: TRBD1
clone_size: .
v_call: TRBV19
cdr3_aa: CASSTSGQGVGTGYFGGQPQHF
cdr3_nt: TGTGCCAGTAGTACCTCAGGACAGGGTGTGGGGACAGGGTATTTCGGAGGTCAGCCCCAGCATTTT

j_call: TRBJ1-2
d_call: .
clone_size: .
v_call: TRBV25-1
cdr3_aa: CASSEFWGRVDGYTF
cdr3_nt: TGTGCCAGCAGTGAATTTTGGGGAAGGGTCGATGGCTACACCTTC

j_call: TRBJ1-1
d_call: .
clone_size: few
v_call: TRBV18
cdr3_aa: CASSTPLWRPGTEAFF
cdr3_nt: TGTGCCAGCTCAACGCCATTATGGAGACCGGGCACTGAAGCTTTCTTT

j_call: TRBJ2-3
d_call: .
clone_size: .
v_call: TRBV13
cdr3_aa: CASSSTGFEDTQYF
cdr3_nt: TGTGCCAGCAGCTCTACAGGGTTCGAAGATACGCAGTATTTT

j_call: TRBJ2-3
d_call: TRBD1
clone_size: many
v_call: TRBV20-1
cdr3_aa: CSARSGQGIDTQYF
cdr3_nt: TGCAGTGCTAGATCGGGACAGGGAATAGATACGCAGTATTTT

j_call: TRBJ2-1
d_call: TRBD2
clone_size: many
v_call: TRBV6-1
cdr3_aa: CASKGHLAASYNEQFF
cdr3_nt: TGTGCCAGCAAAGGTCATCTAGCGGCCTCCTACAATGAGCAGTTCTTC

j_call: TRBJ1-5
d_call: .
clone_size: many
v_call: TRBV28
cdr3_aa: CASSSPPGRGQQPQHF
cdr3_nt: TGTGCCAGCAGTTCCCCCCCCGGCAGGGGACAACAGCCCCAGCATTTT

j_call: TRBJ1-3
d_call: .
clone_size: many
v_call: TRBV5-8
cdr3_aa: CAASGAGSGNTIYF
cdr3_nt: TGTGCCGCCTCAGGGGCAGGCTCTGGAAACACCATATATTTT

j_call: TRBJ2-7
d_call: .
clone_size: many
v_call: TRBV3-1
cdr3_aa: CASSPNSPGFSYEQYF
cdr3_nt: TGTGCCAGCAGCCCGAATTCTCCGGGGTTCTCCTACGAGCAGTACTTC

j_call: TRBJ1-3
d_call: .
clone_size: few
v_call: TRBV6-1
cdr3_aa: CASRFPGFGNTIYF
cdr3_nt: TGTGCCAGCAGGTTCCCCGGGTTCGGAAACACCATATATTTT

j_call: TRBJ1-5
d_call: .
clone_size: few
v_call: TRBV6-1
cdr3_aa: CASRRAAILGNQPQHF
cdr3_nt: TGTGCCAGCAGACGGGCGGCTATTTTGGGCAATCAGCCCCAGCATTTT

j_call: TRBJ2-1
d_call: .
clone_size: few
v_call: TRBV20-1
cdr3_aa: CSASRQLDNEQFF
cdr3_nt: TGCAGTGCTAGTCGACAGCTCGACAATGAGCAGTTCTTC

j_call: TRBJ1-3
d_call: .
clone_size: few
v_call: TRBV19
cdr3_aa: CASSIKDSPGLRNTIYF
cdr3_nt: TGTGCCAGTAGTATTAAAGACAGCCCGGGCCTCAGAAACACCATATATTTT

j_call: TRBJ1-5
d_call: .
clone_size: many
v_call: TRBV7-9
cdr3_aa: CASSKGGDQPQHF
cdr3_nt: TGTGCCAGCAGCAAAGGGGGGGATCAGCCCCAGCATTTT

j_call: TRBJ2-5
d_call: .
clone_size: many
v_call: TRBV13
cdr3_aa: CASGGYQETQYF
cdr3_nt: TGTGCCAGCGGGGGGTACCAAGAGACCCAGTACTTC

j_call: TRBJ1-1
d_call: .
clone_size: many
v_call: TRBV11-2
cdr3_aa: CASTRISGNTEAFF
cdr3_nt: TGTGCCAGCACCCGAATATCCGGAAACACTGAAGCTTTCTTT

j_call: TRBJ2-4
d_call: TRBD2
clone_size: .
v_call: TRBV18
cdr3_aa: CASSPLSGTNIQYF
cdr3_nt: TGTGCCAGCTCCCCTTTAAGCGGGACAAACATTCAGTACTTC

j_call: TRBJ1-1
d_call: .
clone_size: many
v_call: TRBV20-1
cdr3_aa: CSVSDTLNTEAFF
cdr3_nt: TGCAGTGTCTCGGACACATTGAACACTGAAGCTTTCTTT